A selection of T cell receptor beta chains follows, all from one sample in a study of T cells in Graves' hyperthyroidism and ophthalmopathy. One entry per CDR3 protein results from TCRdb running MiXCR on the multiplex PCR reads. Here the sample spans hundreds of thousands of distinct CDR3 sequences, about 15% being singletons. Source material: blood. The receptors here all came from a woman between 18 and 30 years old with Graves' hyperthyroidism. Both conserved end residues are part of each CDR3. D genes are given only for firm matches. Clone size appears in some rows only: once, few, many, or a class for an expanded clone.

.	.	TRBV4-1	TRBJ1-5	CASSQDPQGKTQPQHF	TGCGCCAGCAGCCAAGATCCCCAGGGAAAGACTCAGCCCCAGCATTTT
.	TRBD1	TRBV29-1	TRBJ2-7	CSVGRGTGGWEQYF	TGCAGCGTTGGCCGCGGGACAGGGGGTTGGGAGCAGTACTTC
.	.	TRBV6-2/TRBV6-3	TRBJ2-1	CASSYYGLGEQFF	TGTGCCAGCAGTTACTACGGCCTGGGTGAGCAGTTCTTC
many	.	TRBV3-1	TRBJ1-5	CASSQDHSSNQPQHF	TGTGCCAGCAGCCAAGATCACAGTAGCAATCAGCCCCAGCATTTT
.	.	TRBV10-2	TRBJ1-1	CASSRNWVNTEAFF	TGCGCCAGCAGCCGAAATTGGGTGAACACTGAAGCTTTCTTT
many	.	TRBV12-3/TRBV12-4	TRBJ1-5	CASSITPQPQHF	TGTGCCAGCAGCATAACCCCTCAGCCCCAGCATTTT
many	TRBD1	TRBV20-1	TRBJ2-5	CSARDPRDRVQYF	TGCAGTGCTAGAGATCCCCGGGACAGGGTTCAGTACTTC
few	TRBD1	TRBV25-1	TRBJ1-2	CASSENPGQGPYGYTF	TGTGCCAGCAGTGAGAACCCGGGACAGGGACCGTATGGCTACACCTTC
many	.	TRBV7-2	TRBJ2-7	CASSLPGVLNEQYF	TGTGCCAGCAGCCTTCCGGGGGTTCTCAACGAGCAGTACTTC
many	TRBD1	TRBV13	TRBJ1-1	CASSAGGTSFTEAFF	TGTGCCAGCAGCGCAGGGGGAACGTCATTCACTGAAGCTTTCTTT
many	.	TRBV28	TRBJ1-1	CASSWTVSTEAFF	TGTGCCAGCAGCTGGACAGTCTCCACTGAAGCTTTCTTT
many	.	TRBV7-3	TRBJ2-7	CASSLGGGYEQYF	TGTGCCAGCAGCTTAGGAGGGGGTTACGAGCAGTACTTC
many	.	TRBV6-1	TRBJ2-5	CASSEARGTALETQYF	TGTGCCAGCAGTGAAGCGAGGGGTACAGCGTTAGAGACCCAGTACTTC
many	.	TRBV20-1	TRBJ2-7	CSASGLFLSYEQYF	TGCAGTGCTAGTGGGCTTTTTCTAAGCTACGAGCAGTACTTC
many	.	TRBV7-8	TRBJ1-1	CASSSRTVNTEAFF	TGTGCCAGCAGCTCAAGGACAGTGAACACTGAAGCTTTCTTT
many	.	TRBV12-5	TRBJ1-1	CASGSDLNTEAFF	TGTGCTAGTGGTTCAGACTTGAACACTGAAGCTTTCTTT
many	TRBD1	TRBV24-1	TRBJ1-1	CATSKTGRDTEAFF	TGTGCCACCAGCAAGACAGGGCGGGACACTGAAGCTTTCTTT
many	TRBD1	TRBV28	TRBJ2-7	CASIPRDRTTYEQYF	TGTGCCAGCATTCCCCGGGACAGGACTACCTACGAGCAGTACTTC
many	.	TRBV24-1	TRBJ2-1	CATSDPLRENEQFF	TGTGCCACCAGTGATCCCCTGAGAGAAAATGAGCAGTTCTTC
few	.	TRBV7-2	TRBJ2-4	CASSSGIVTAKNIQYF	TGTGCCAGCAGCTCAGGGATTGTCACAGCCAAAAACATTCAGTACTTC
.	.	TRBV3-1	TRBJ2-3	CASSQQGGVLTDTQYF	TGTGCCAGCAGCCAACAGGGCGGCGTCTTGACAGATACGCAGTATTTT
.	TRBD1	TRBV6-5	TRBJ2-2	CASSNSGTANTGELFF	TGTGCCAGCAGTAACTCCGGGACAGCGAACACCGGGGAGCTGTTTTTT
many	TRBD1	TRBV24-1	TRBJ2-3	CATSDFRPDRGRPDTQYF	TGTGCCACCAGTGATTTTCGCCCGGACAGGGGGCGCCCAGATACGCAGTATTTT
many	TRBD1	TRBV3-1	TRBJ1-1	CASSQSHGTGMNTEAFF	TGTGCCAGCAGCCAAAGTCACGGGACAGGCATGAACACTGAAGCTTTCTTT
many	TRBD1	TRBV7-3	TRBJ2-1	CASSLDRGPYNEQFF	TGTGCCAGCAGCTTAGACAGGGGACCCTACAATGAGCAGTTCTTC
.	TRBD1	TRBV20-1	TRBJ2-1	CSARDGDRGGNEQFF	TGCAGTGCTAGAGATGGGGACAGGGGAGGCAATGAGCAGTTCTTC
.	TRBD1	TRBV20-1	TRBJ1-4	CSALPGGREKLFF	TGCAGTGCGCTACCAGGGGGCCGTGAAAAACTGTTTTTT
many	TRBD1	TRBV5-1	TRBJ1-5	CASSSGTGGAGLPQHF	TGCGCCAGCAGCTCCGGGACAGGGGGCGCGGGACTTCCCCAGCATTTT
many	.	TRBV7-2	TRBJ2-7	CASSLVGVGQVGSYEQYF	TGTGCCAGCAGCTTAGTAGGGGTGGGCCAGGTTGGCTCCTACGAGCAGTACTTC
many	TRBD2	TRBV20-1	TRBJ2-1	CSARRREAFNEQFF	TGCAGTGCCAGGAGGCGGGAGGCCTTCAATGAGCAGTTCTTC
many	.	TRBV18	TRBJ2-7	CASYRSSYEQYF	TGTGCCAGCTACCGCAGCTCCTACGAGCAGTACTTC
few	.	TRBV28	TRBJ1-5	CASSFGGGVFQPQHF	TGTGCCAGCAGTTTTGGGGGGGGGGTTTTTCAGCCCCAGCATTTT